This T cell receptor (beta chain) was captured by sequencing in a study of blood T cell repertoires in COVID-19. Study as a whole: Samples came from the United States, Italy and Spain, spanning acute and convalescent COVID-19. The analysed material was cDNA or gDNA that came from T cells, B-cell-depleted T cells, or PBMCs.

This clone came up many times. In the original workflow: Cell counts per sample came from amplifying reference gene primers. Some clones are missing from TCRdb's copy, which holds only in-frame ones; the method was immunoSEQ multiplex PCR. Clone size and V and J calls were adopted from that table, with D and trimming inferred from the DNA. Among about 260,000 clones listed, 88% were seen once. The material sequenced was peripheral blood. The receptor was isolated from a man aged 55 to 69 who had recovered from COVID-19.

CDR3 DNA sequence: TGTGCCAGCTCACCGAGGGCAGGGACAGGGGCAAACACCGGGGAGCTGTTTTTT. It translates to CASSPRAGTGANTGELFF. The V gene is TRBV18, the J gene TRBJ2-2; 10 bases agree with TRBD1. The CDR3 contains 18 residues. The germline V gene has CDR1 KGHSH and CDR2 LQKENI. J gave up 2 bases and V 3 bases, and 9 bases lay outside the gene matches.